This T cell receptor beta chain is drawn from a study of blood T cell repertoires in COVID-19. Measured with immunoSEQ multiplex PCR; TCRdb has only the in-frame clones, and not every one. The sample includes 200,000 or so clones, 86% of them seen just once. This CDR3 is 14 amino acids long. Germline CDR1 MNHEY, CDR2 SMNVEV (reference sequence). The ends were cut back, 4 bases at V and 2 bases at J, with 12 bases in the middle. The sample comprised PBMCs or T cells enriched from blood (not recorded which). This chain links TRBV27 with TRBJ2-7, with D maybe TRBD1 (6 bases). The receptor's source is a woman between 35 and 50 years old with acute COVID-19. The DNA of the CDR3 is TGTGCCAGCAGTTGGGGAGCAGGGGCCTACGAGCAGTACTTC. Its protein product is CASSWGAGAYEQYF.